This TCR beta chain was identified during a study of blood T cell repertoires in COVID-19. The CDR3 length is 14 residues. Germline assignment: CDR1 DFQATT and CDR2 SNEGSKA (reference sequence). Trimming stripped 6 bases from V and 6 bases from J, with 18 bases between. Here immunoSEQ multiplex PCR was the method, and the copy in TCRdb shows in-frame clones only, minus some. The data contain 150,000 or so clones, 70% to 90% of them singletons. The sequencing sample was made of peripheral blood. The receptor was isolated from a man aged 60 to 69 with acute or convalescent COVID-19. The rearrangement links TRBV20-1 to TRBJ2-1; weak D call: TRBD2 (5 bases). The chain's CDR3 is CSASEKRFSNEQFF. In DNA, the CDR3 is TGCAGTGCAAGTGAGAAGCGGTTCAGCAATGAGCAGTTCTTC.